Each of the 25 T cell receptor beta chains below was sequenced from the same sample in a study of regulatory T cells in long-lasting Graves disease. Time point meaning: newly diagnosed GD, antithyroid drugs for less than 3 months. Making the TCR library involved RNA that had been extracted from PBMCs. Libraries of TCR beta came from iRepertoire HTBI primers plus Arm-PCR of CDR3 regions. Using its own MiXCR run on the multiplex PCR reads, TCRdb lists one record per CDR3 protein. The table records around 400,000 distinct CDR3 sequences, roughly 10% of them present only once. This sample also belongs to another study, concerning T cells in Graves' hyperthyroidism and ophthalmopathy.

The specimen comprised peripheral blood mononuclear cells (PBMCs), sampled at new diagnosis, from a patient treated with antithyroid drugs. These receptors were collected from a woman younger than 30 with Graves disease.

The CDR3 is CASSGFEGAVVGESSPLHF. The CDR3 coding sequence is TGTGCCAGCAGTGGTTTTGAGGGGGCGGTTGTCGGCGAATCTTCACCCCTCCACTTT. The gene calls are TRBV2 and TRBJ1-6; 7 bases fit TRBD1. The CDR3 has 19 amino acids. Germline assignment: CDR1 SNHLY and CDR2 FYNNEI. V trimming: 4 bases; J trimming: 9 bases; junction bases outside the gene matches: 21.

CDR3 residues: CASSRTSREIYGYTF. The CDR3 bases are TGTGCCAGCAGCCGGACCTCCAGAGAGATTTATGGCTACACCTTC. The J gene is TRBJ1-2, the V gene TRBV6-1; unclear D gene. Germline CDR1 MNHNS, CDR2 SASEGT. This CDR3 is 15 amino acids long. V was shortened by 6 bases and J by 5 bases, with 19 bases between the two germline ends.

In its sample, this clonotype was seen many times. The chain links TRBV20-1 to TRBJ2-3; D possibly matches TRBD1 or TRBD2 (5 bases each). Per germline, CDR1 DFQATT and CDR2 SNEGSKA (reference sequence). The CDR3 is made up of 13 amino acids. The ends were cut back, 5 bases at V and 2 bases at J, with 11 bases in the middle. The CDR3 is CSAGRDLTDTQYF. CDR3 sequence (DNA): TGCAGTGCTGGACGGGACCTCACAGATACGCAGTATTTT.

In its sample, this clonotype was seen many times. The rearrangement uses TRBV28 and TRBJ2-7; no clear D gene. The CDR3 has 13 residues. Trimming removed 6 bases at V and 6 bases at J, with 15 bases between. CDR1 and CDR2 (germline): MDHEN, SYDVKM. Here the CDR3 reads CASSVPRSPEQYF. The CDR3 DNA reads as TGTGCCAGCAGCGTTCCGAGATCCCCCGAGCAGTACTTC.

This clonotype was detected ten times or more. This chain joins TRBV20-1 and TRBJ2-1; D gene unclear. The CDR3 sequence is 16 residues long. The germline CDR1 and CDR2 sequences are DFQATT and SNEGSKA (reference sequence). V was pared by 3 bases and J by 0 bases, with 15 bases between. For the CDR3, the DNA is TGCAGTGCTAGGAGCCAGAACCCAAGCTCCTACAATGAGCAGTTCTTC. Translated, it gives CSARSQNPSSYNEQFF.

This clonotype was seen repeatedly, ten times or more. The chain combines TRBV5-5 with TRBJ2-2; possible D gene TRBD1, 6 bases. V shed 1 base and J shed 5 bases, with 15 bases lying between them. CDR1 and CDR2 from the germline V gene are SGHKS and YYEKEE (reference sequence). The CDR3 covers 16 residues. The CDR3 DNA sequence: TGTGCCAGCAGCTTGTTAACCAGGGGAAGTACCGGGGAGCTGTTTTTT. Translation: CASSLLTRGSTGELFF. The variable domain in full, with the rest retrieved from reference TRBV5-5 and TRBJ2-2, is DAGVTQSPTHLIKTRGQQVTLRCSPISGHKSVSWYQQVLGQGPQFIFQYYEKEERGRGNFPDRFSARQFPNYSSELNVNALLLGDSALYLCASSLLTRGSTGELFFGEGSRLTVL.

There are a few counts of this clonotype. This chain connects TRBV7-6 to TRBJ1-2; perhaps TRBD1 as D (6 bases). From germline, CDR1 is SGHVS and CDR2 FNYEAQ. The V end lost 2 bases, the J end lost 8 bases, and 12 bases lay between the germline ends. This CDR3 contains 13 residues. The CDR3 sequence is CASSLSGVFGYTF. The CDR3 DNA reads as TGTGCCAGCAGCTTATCAGGGGTATTCGGCTACACCTTC. Combining the CDR3 with reference TRBV7-6 and TRBJ1-2 gives the whole variable domain GAGVSQSPRYKVTKRGQDVALRCDPISGHVSLYWYRQALGQGPEFLTYFNYEAQQDKSGLPNDRFSAERPEGSISTLTIQRTEQRDSAMYRCASSLSGVFGYTFGSGTRLTVV.

This clonotype has only a few counts. The chain has TRBV10-3 and TRBJ1-4; weak D call: TRBD1 (6 bases). V dropped 3 bases and J dropped 8 bases, with 7 bases sitting between them. Germline V lookup: CDR1 ENHRY, CDR2 SYGVKD. The CDR3 spans 12 residues. Here the CDR3 DNA reads TGTGCCATCAGTGACCAGGGGGAAAAACTGTTTTTT. Translating it yields CAISDQGEKLFF.

In its sample, this clonotype was seen many times. The genes are TRBV27 and TRBJ1-5; perhaps TRBD1 as D (5 bases). CDR1 MNHEY and CDR2 SMNVEV come from the germline V gene (reference sequence). The CDR3 covers 14 residues. V lost 6 bases to trimming and J lost 6 bases, with 15 bases between them. The CDR3 nucleotides are TGTGCCAGCAGCGGGGGGGAGAGGAGTCAGCCCCAGCATTTT. Translation: CASSGGERSQPQHF.

This chain uses TRBV7-2 with TRBJ2-2, with 10 bases lining up with TRBD2. CDR3 length: 16 residues. Germline CDR1 SGHTA, CDR2 FQGNSA. The junction had 10 bases not matched to a gene; V was cut back by 6 bases and J by 6 bases. For the CDR3, the DNA is TGTGCCAGCAGTTTGAATAGCGGGGGGAGCTCCGGGGAGCTGTTTTTT. Translating gives CASSLNSGGSSGELFF.

At least ten counts were recorded for this clonotype. The chain carries TRBV12-3 or TRBV12-4 and TRBJ1-1; D is perhaps TRBD1 (6 bases). Trimming left V 2 bases short and J 3 bases short, with 10 bases between. This CDR3 comprises 14 residues. CDR3 protein: CASSLRGAYTEAFF. In nucleotides, the CDR3 is TGTGCCAGCAGTTTACGGGGGGCTTACACTGAAGCTTTCTTT.

Here the CDR3 reads CASSQDSTMNTEAFF. As DNA, the CDR3 is TGTGCCAGCAGCCAGGACTCTACGATGAACACTGAAGCTTTCTTT. The V gene is TRBV3-1, the J gene TRBJ1-1; the D is unclear. V was pared by 3 bases and J by 0 bases, with 11 bases between. The CDR3 has 15 amino acids. Germline assignment: CDR1 LGHDT and CDR2 YNNKEL (reference sequence).

This clonotype was observed many times. The chain couples TRBV28 to TRBJ2-5, with 7 bases lining up with TRBD1. The CDR3 covers 15 residues. Looked up from germline, CDR1 is MDHEN and CDR2 is SYDVKM. J gave up 2 bases and V 10 bases, and 13 bases lay outside the gene matches. The CDR3 loop is CAIGPGQLLQETQYF. CDR3 bases: TGTGCCATCGGGCCGGGACAGCTTTTACAAGAGACCCAGTACTTC.

This clonotype occurred many times. The rearrangement joins TRBV2 to TRBJ1-5, with 10 bases matching TRBD1. The V gene's germline CDR1 is SNHLY and CDR2 FYNNEI. With V trimmed by 8 bases and J by 7 bases, 5 bases remained unmatched. This CDR3 is 13 amino acids long. The chain's CDR3 is CASSTGGGQPQHF. CDR3 sequence (DNA): TGTGCCAGCTCGACAGGGGGCGGACAGCCCCAGCATTTT.

The chain carries TRBV4-3 and TRBJ2-1; tentatively, D is TRBD2 (6 bases). CDR1 and CDR2 (germline): LGHNA, YSLEER. The CDR3 runs to 16 residues. Trimming took off 2 bases at V and 10 bases at J, with 21 bases between the two ends. The chain's CDR3 is CASSQLILRDAREQFF. CDR3 coding DNA: TGCGCCAGCAGCCAATTAATCCTGCGGGACGCCAGAGAGCAGTTCTTC.

This clonotype was picked up many times. The rearrangement joins TRBV6-2 or TRBV6-3 to TRBJ2-5; 8 positions agree with TRBD1. Trimming took 5 bases from V and 4 from J; bases not matched to a gene: 12. Germline loops: CDR1 MNHEY, CDR2 SVGEGT. This CDR3 comprises 16 residues. The chain's CDR3 is CASSPRTGLFGETQYF. The DNA of the CDR3 is TGTGCCAGCAGTCCTCGGACAGGGTTATTTGGAGAGACCCAGTACTTC.

The chain employs TRBV10-2 and TRBJ1-2; 8 bases agree with TRBD1. The V gene's germline CDR1 is WSHSY and CDR2 SAAADI. The CDR3 is 14 amino acids. The V and J ends lost 6 bases and 4 bases, in that order; junction bases with no gene match: 7. The CDR3 loop reads CASRRGQVVYGYTF. Written as DNA, the CDR3 is TGCGCCAGCAGGAGGGGACAGGTGGTCTATGGCTACACCTTC.

This clonotype was recorded at least ten times. The J gene is TRBJ1-4, the V gene TRBV30; D gene uncertain. CDR1 GTSNPN and CDR2 SVGIG come from the germline V gene (reference sequence). Trimming stripped 3 bases from V and 5 bases from J, with 10 bases between. The CDR3 has 13 amino acids. In nucleotides, the CDR3 is TGTGCCTGGAGGAGAAGGGAGAATGAAAAACTGTTTTTT. Translating gives CAWRRRENEKLFF.

The sample holds a few counts of this clonotype. A much larger clone is a single base away; this may be a read error. The V gene is TRBV7-2, the J gene TRBJ2-1; TRBD1 matches 7 bases. This CDR3 region has 15 residues. Germline V gives CDR1 SGHTA, CDR2 FQGNSA. In nucleotides, the CDR3 is TGTGCCGGCAGCTTATCCTGGACAGGTTACAATGAGCAGTTCTTC. Its protein is CAGSLSWTGYNEQFF. The full variable domain, rest sourced from reference TRBV7-2 and TRBJ2-1, is GAGVSQSPSNKVTEKGKDVELRCDPISGHTALYWYRQSLGQGLEFLIYFQGNSAPDKSGLPSDRFSAERTGGSVSTLTIQRTQQEDSAVYLCAGSLSWTGYNEQFFGPGTRLTVL.

There are many counts of this clonotype. This chain links TRBV4-1 with TRBJ2-2; 8 bases agree with TRBD2. The CDR3 runs 16 residues. Germline V gives CDR1 MGHRA, CDR2 YSYEKL. The V and J ends lost 4 bases and 5 bases, in that order; junction bases with no gene match: 9. This CDR3 reads CASSPRVAGYTGELFF. The CDR3 region has the DNA TGCGCCAGCAGCCCTAGGGTAGCGGGGTATACCGGGGAGCTGTTTTTT.

A few counts support this clonotype. The chain couples TRBV20-1 to TRBJ1-2; D unclear. CDR3 length: 18 residues. Germline lookup yields CDR1 DFQATT and CDR2 SNEGSKA (reference sequence). V lost 6 bases to trimming and J lost 10 bases, with 36 bases between them. The DNA of the CDR3 is TGCAGTGCCTCCAGCGGGGTCCTAGACGGCAGATCCAACTGGGACTACACCTTC. This gives the protein CSASSGVLDGRSNWDYTF.

This clonotype appeared many times. This chain joins TRBV6-1 and TRBJ1-2; 12 positions agree with TRBD1. The junction had 12 bases not matched to a gene; V was cut back by 6 bases and J by 7 bases. Germline V gene data show CDR1 as MNHNS and CDR2 as SASEGT. The CDR3 loop spans 16 amino acids. CDR3 sequence (DNA): TGTGCCAGCAGAGACCGGGACAGGGGGCAATTCAGTGGCTACACCTTC. It codes for CASRDRDRGQFSGYTF.

The V gene is TRBV19, the J gene TRBJ1-2, with D unresolved. Trimming removed 8 bases from V and 1 base from J, with 17 bases in between. This CDR3 comprises 15 residues. Germline loops: CDR1 LNHDA, CDR2 SQIVND (reference sequence). CDR3 coding DNA: TGTGCCAGTGGAGGGCGGACTACCCTTAACTATGGCTACACCTTC. Protein product: CASGGRTTLNYGYTF.

Ten or more counts support this clonotype. The V call is TRBV18, the J call TRBJ2-7; D gene unclear. This CDR3 region has 15 residues. Germline CDR1 is KGHSH and CDR2 is LQKENI. Trimming left V 1 base short and J 0 bases short, with 10 bases between. The DNA for the CDR3 is TGTGCCAGCTCACCACAGTACGGCTCCTCCTACGAGCAGTACTTC. Encoded protein: CASSPQYGSSYEQYF. Combining the CDR3 with reference TRBV18 and TRBJ2-7 gives the whole variable domain NAGVMQNPRHLVRRRGQEARLRCSPMKGHSHVYWYRQLPEEGLKFMVYLQKENIIDESGMPKERFSAEFPKEGPSILRIQQVVRGDSAAYFCASSPQYGSSYEQYFGPGTRLTVT.

This sequence joins TRBV5-5 and TRBJ2-2; 7 nucleotides line up with TRBD1. V shed 3 bases, J shed 1 base, and the junction held 9 bases outside the gene matches. The CDR3 is 17 amino acids. Germline lookup yields CDR1 SGHKS and CDR2 YYEKEE (reference sequence). The CDR3 bases are TGTGCCAGCAGCTCGCTCCGGACAGGACTGAACACCGGGGAGCTGTTTTTT. Translating it yields CASSSLRTGLNTGELFF.